Listed here are 4 T cell receptor beta chains from one sample, sequenced in a study of shared clonotypes between healthy human individuals. Positive CCR7 selection of CD45RO-negative cells yielded the naive CD8 cells, and terminally differentiated effector memory CD45RA+ cells were excluded. Method: immunoSEQ multiplex PCR; TCRdb's copy keeps in-frame clones and lacks some. The data contain about 2 million clones, around 96% of them singletons. Sequenced sample: naive CD8+ T cells sorted from blood. These receptors came from a man aged 18 to 29 in good health.

The CDR3 DNA reads as TGTGCCAGCAGTTTCGCGGAACCCGGGGAGCTGTTTTTT. Residues: CASSFAEPGELFF. J is TRBJ2-2 and V is TRBV28, with D hard to call. Germline lookup yields CDR1 MDHEN and CDR2 SYDVKM. V lost 3 bases to trimming and J lost 6 bases, with 8 bases between them. The CDR3 contains 13 residues.

The genes are TRBV19 and TRBJ2-1; 11 positions agree with TRBD2. Germline CDR1 reads LNHDA; CDR2 reads SQIVND (reference sequence). The CDR3 is 15 amino acids. The J segment lost 2 bases and the V segment lost 6 bases, leaving 3 bases of the junction unmatched. In DNA, the CDR3 is TGTGCCAGTAGATCTAGCGGGAGGACCTACAATGAGCAGTTCTTC. Encoded protein: CASRSSGRTYNEQFF.

CDR3 sequence (DNA): TGTGCCAGCAGCTTAGTCGGGACAAACAACAATGAGCAGTTCTTC. Its protein is CASSLVGTNNNEQFF. The rearrangement links TRBV7-8 to TRBJ2-1, with D possibly being TRBD1 (6 bases). Per the germline V gene, CDR1 is SGHVS and CDR2 is FQNEAQ. The CDR3 length is 15 residues. The V end lost 1 base, the J end lost 5 bases, and 12 bases lay between the germline ends.

This clone was counted only a few times. The chain employs TRBV2 and TRBJ2-2; D possibly corresponds to TRBD1 (6 bases). Germline values: CDR1 SNHLY, CDR2 FYNNEI. V was trimmed by 8 bases and J by 1 base, leaving 11 bases between them. The CDR3 is made up of 14 amino acids. CDR3 amino acids: CASEGHLNTGELFF. DNA for the CDR3: TGTGCCAGCGAGGGACACCTGAACACCGGGGAGCTGTTTTTT.